One T cell receptor (beta chain) is described in this entry. As yet, its antigen is unknown. TCRdb re-called the reads through MiXCR, storing one row per CDR3 protein. The table has roughly 500,000 distinct CDR3 sequences, 33% seen once. Trimming stripped 7 bases from V and 7 bases from J, with 17 bases between. CDR3 length: 14 residues. Germline V gives CDR1 MNHEY, CDR2 SVGEGT. This entry is derived from a study of T cell repertoires in cytomegalovirus infection. The overall study: Newly reported HLA-C-restricted and thoroughly characterized HLA-B-restricted CMV epitopes were employed. CMV infection and matching HLA type were both indicated by public TCR beta signatures. General study findings and limits: HLA-C-restricted CMV-specific TCR beta clonotypes were dominant in the ex vivo response. There were carriers of CMV plus the relevant HLA, and cumulative public TCR beta family frequency identified them.

The TCR was taken from a human donor in good health (CMV status not recorded). Some clones in this sample may be carry-over from other donors' samples. V usage is TRBV6-2 or TRBV6-3 and J usage is TRBJ1-5, with D tentatively TRBD1 (5 bases). Sample: cultured PBMCs, taken from culture after CMV antigen stimulation. The CDR3: CASTLGGGDQPQHF. Here the CDR3 DNA reads TGTGCCAGCACCTTAGGTGGGGGGGACCAGCCCCAGCATTTT.